Following are 6 T cell receptor beta chains from one sample sequenced in a study of T cell responses to AZD1222 COVID-19 vaccine. Here immunoSEQ multiplex PCR was the method, and the copy in TCRdb shows in-frame clones only, minus some. The sample shows some 180,000 clones, approximately 90% of them seen only once. The input for sequencing was peripheral blood, taken 28 days after the second AZD1222 dose. The receptors come from an adult who received the AZD1222 COVID-19 vaccine.

V usage is TRBV10-3 and J usage is TRBJ2-3; TRBD2 agrees at 9 bases. From germline, CDR1 is ENHRY and CDR2 SYGVKD. V was clipped by 8 bases and J by 1 base; unmatched bases: 4. CDR3 length: 14 residues. This CDR3 reads CAIGSGGRTDTQYF. CDR3 DNA sequence: TGTGCCATCGGTAGCGGGGGACGCACAGATACGCAGTATTTT.

The chain carries TRBV19 and TRBJ1-5; perhaps TRBD1 as D (5 bases). In germline, CDR1 is LNHDA, CDR2 SQIVND (reference sequence). The length of the CDR3 is 15 residues. V lost 5 bases and J 0 bases, leaving 11 bases between the germline ends. CDR3 sequence reads: CASSVGRLSNQPQHF. The CDR3 DNA sequence: TGTGCCAGTAGTGTGGGACGGCTTAGCAATCAGCCCCAGCATTTT.

Details on this clone: In the same sample, other DNA sequences code for this CDR3. This sequence joins TRBV6-5 and TRBJ2-7; D gene ambiguous. Germline assignment: CDR1 MNHEY and CDR2 SVGAGI. V lost 2 bases and J 1 base, leaving 6 bases between the germline ends. CDR3 size: 13 residues. The CDR3 coding sequence is TGTGCCAGCAGTTACCGACTTTCCTACGAGCAGTACTTC. It translates to CASSYRLSYEQYF.

This CDR3 reads CAISETNYGYTF. The CDR3 bases are TGTGCCATCAGTGAGACTAACTATGGCTACACCTTC. The chain has TRBV10-3 and TRBJ1-2; no clear D gene. The V and J ends lost 2 bases and 0 bases respectively, with 1 base between them. Germline V gene data show CDR1 as ENHRY and CDR2 as SYGVKD. The CDR3 runs 12 residues.

The chain links TRBV5-5 to TRBJ1-5, with TRBD1 identical over 9 bases. J lost 2 bases, V lost 5 bases, and 5 bases had no gene match. Germline V CDR1 and CDR2: SGHKS, YYEKEE (reference sequence). CDR3 size: 15 residues. CDR3 in DNA: TGTGCCAGCAGTTGGGGACAGGGCGGCAATCAGCCCCAGCATTTT. Its protein is CASSWGQGGNQPQHF.

The V gene is TRBV6-5, the J gene TRBJ1-5; tentative D call: TRBD1 (6 bases). The CDR3 sequence is 15 residues long. CDR1 and CDR2 from the germline V gene are MNHEY and SVGAGI. Trimming shortened V by 8 bases and J by 3 bases, and 17 bases separated the two germline ends. The DNA for the CDR3 is TGTGCCAGCCGTCCTTCGGGGGCCATCAATCAGCCCCAGCATTTT. It yields the protein CASRPSGAINQPQHF.